The 18 T cell receptor beta chains below were found in one sample sequenced in a study of blood T cell repertoires in COVID-19. This table comes from immunoSEQ multiplex PCR, and its TCRdb copy is limited to in-frame clones, with some not included. This table has fewer than 250,000 clones, roughly four fifths appearing once. What was sequenced was peripheral blood. The origin of the receptors is a woman in her sixties or seventies with acute or convalescent COVID-19.

The rearrangement uses TRBV5-1 and TRBJ1-1, with D maybe TRBD1 (5 bases). V was trimmed by 0 bases and J by 7 bases, leaving 16 bases between them. CDR3 length: 15 residues. The germline V gene has CDR1 SGHRS and CDR2 YFSETQ. The CDR3 DNA reads TGCGCCAGCAGCTTGGTCCGGGCAGGCGACAGTGAAGCTTTCTTT. Its translation is CASSLVRAGDSEAFF.

The genes are TRBV3-1 (or the pseudogene TRBV3-2) and TRBJ1-2, with 12 bases aligning to TRBD1. The CDR3 is 17 amino acids. V was pared by 1 base and J by 8 bases, with 11 bases of the junction left unmatched. Germline values: CDR1 LGHDT, CDR2 YNNKEL (reference sequence). CDR3 sequence reads: CASSQVRRDRGPGGYTF. As DNA, the CDR3 is TGTGCCAGCAGCCAAGTCAGGAGGGACAGGGGGCCAGGCGGCTACACCTTC.

The V call is TRBV30, the J call TRBJ2-1; D gene unclear. The ends were cut back, 5 bases at V and 2 bases at J, with 10 bases in the middle. This CDR3 comprises 13 residues. Germline assignment: CDR1 GTSNPN and CDR2 SVGIG (reference sequence). The CDR3 nucleotides are TGTGCCTGGGGTAGTCCCACCTACAATGAGCAGTTCTTC. Protein sequence: CAWGSPTYNEQFF.

The chain uses TRBV19 and TRBJ1-1; D is undetermined. The germline CDR1 and CDR2 sequences are LNHDA and SQIVND (reference sequence). There are 15 residues in the CDR3. With 6 bases removed from V and 1 base from J, the gap between germline ends came to 15 bases. The CDR3 reads CASSRTATTNTEAFF. CDR3 bases: TGTGCCAGTAGCCGTACCGCGACAACGAACACTGAAGCTTTCTTT. Combining the CDR3 with reference TRBV19 and TRBJ1-1 gives the whole variable domain DGGITQSPKYLFRKEGQNVTLSCEQNLNHDAMYWYRQDPGQGLRLIYYSQIVNDFQKGDIAEGYSVSREKKESFPLTVTSAQKNPTAFYLCASSRTATTNTEAFFGQGTRLTVV.

V is TRBV15 and J is TRBJ1-5, with 8 bases matching TRBD1. Germline-derived CDR1 and CDR2 are LNHNV and YYDKDF (reference sequence). V was clipped by 4 bases and J by 5 bases; unmatched bases: 1. This CDR3 is built from 13 residues. The CDR3 sequence is CATSKDRDQPQHF. Written as DNA, the CDR3 is TGTGCCACCAGCAAGGACAGGGATCAGCCCCAGCATTTT.

V usage is TRBV10-2 and J usage is TRBJ1-2; D possibly corresponds to TRBD1 (6 bases). CDR3 length: 19 residues. Germline assignment: CDR1 WSHSY and CDR2 SAAADI. V was trimmed by 7 bases and J by 4 bases, leaving 31 bases between them. CDR3 nucleotide sequence: TGCGCCAGCATGGGGACCCAAGAGGGACACCTTGGGGGCTTCTATGGCTACACCTTC. This codes for CASMGTQEGHLGGFYGYTF.

This clone was seen just once. This chain connects TRBV15 to TRBJ2-2; D may be TRBD2 (6 bases). The CDR3 consists of 15 residues. The germline CDR1 and CDR2 sequences are LNHNV and YYDKDF (reference sequence). The germline V and J ends were trimmed by 4 bases and 0 bases, with 9 bases remaining between them. CDR3 nucleotides: TGTGCCACCAGCACAGGGAGGTCGAACACCGGGGAGCTGTTTTTT. Translating gives CATSTGRSNTGELFF.

This clone has only one observation. This chain joins TRBV18 and TRBJ2-7; 15 bases are a match to TRBD2. V lost 6 bases to trimming and J lost 5 bases; unmatched junction nucleotides: 11. The germline V gene has CDR1 KGHSH and CDR2 LQKENI. This CDR3 comprises 17 residues. CDR3 protein: CASSPGLAGGPRNEQYF. CDR3 in DNA: TGTGCCAGCTCCCCCGGACTAGCGGGGGGGCCGCGCAACGAGCAGTACTTC.

V is TRBV7-2 and J is TRBJ2-2, with a tentative D call TRBD2 (5 bases). The CDR3 has 16 amino acids. Looked up from germline, CDR1 is SGHTA and CDR2 is FQGNSA. Trimming stripped 2 bases from V and 2 bases from J, with 12 bases between. The CDR3 spells CASSLYGLFNTGELFF. The CDR3 DNA sequence: TGTGCCAGCAGCTTATACGGACTCTTCAACACCGGGGAGCTGTTTTTT.

The chain joins TRBV6-2 or TRBV6-3 to TRBJ2-1, with TRBD2 matching over 7 bases. The CDR3 loop spans 17 amino acids. Per germline, CDR1 MNHEY and CDR2 SVGEGT. Trimming took 2 bases from V and 6 from J; bases not matched to a gene: 13. DNA of the CDR3: TGTGCCAGCAGTTACGTACCGTTCGCGGGGGAGCCCAATGAGCAGTTCTTC. Its protein is CASSYVPFAGEPNEQFF.

The chain has TRBV4-3 and TRBJ2-1, with D maybe TRBD2 (6 bases). The V end lost 4 bases, the J end lost 7 bases, and 11 bases lay between the germline ends. CDR1 is LGHNA and CDR2 is YSLEER in the germline V gene. The CDR3 runs 13 residues. The CDR3 here is CASSPTRWNEQFF. The CDR3 coding sequence is TGCGCCAGCAGCCCGACTAGATGGAATGAGCAGTTCTTC.

The rearrangement uses TRBV5-1 and TRBJ1-2, with 9 bases fitting TRBD1. Losses at the gene ends were 2 bases for V and 6 bases for J; bases not matched to a gene: 11. This CDR3 spans 16 amino acids. In germline, CDR1 is SGHRS, CDR2 YFSETQ. CDR3 sequence reads: CASSLSPGQGRDGYTF. The CDR3 DNA reads as TGCGCCAGCAGCTTATCCCCGGGACAGGGTAGAGATGGCTACACCTTC.

V gene TRBV6-2 or TRBV6-3 combines with J gene TRBJ1-5; 7 bases match TRBD1. Trimming cost V 2 bases and J 1 base; bases outside gene matches: 2. CDR1 is MNHEY, CDR2 SVGEGT, per germline. The CDR3 totals 15 residues. DNA of the CDR3: TGTGCCAGCAGTTACCTACAGGGGAGCAATCAGCCCCAGCATTTT. The encoded protein is CASSYLQGSNQPQHF.

The CDR3 region is CATSRGSEEVSGELFF. The CDR3 nucleotides read TGTGCCACCAGCAGAGGAAGCGAGGAGGTTTCGGGGGAGCTGTTTTTT. The rearrangement joins TRBV15 to TRBJ2-2; weak D call: TRBD2 (5 bases). The CDR3 extends over 16 amino acids. Trimming left V 1 base short and J 8 bases short, with 17 bases between. Germline CDR1 and CDR2: LNHNV and YYDKDF (reference sequence).

A note on this clone: At one of its ends the junction is not consistent with the germline gene, which may arise from a read error. The gene calls are TRBV20-1 and TRBJ1-6; D might be TRBD1 (5 bases). There are 14 residues in the CDR3. The V gene's germline CDR1 is DFQATT and CDR2 SNEGSKA (reference sequence). The CDR3 DNA reads as TGCAGTACTAGTCCCTCCTCAGGGAATTCACCCCTCCACTTT. Translation gives CSTSPSSGNSPLHF.

V usage is TRBV27 and J usage is TRBJ1-5; a weak D match, TRBD1 (5 bases). The CDR3 runs 15 residues. Trimming stripped 4 bases from V and 0 bases from J, with 10 bases between. Germline CDR1 MNHEY, CDR2 SMNVEV (reference sequence). CDR3: CASSSTTVSNQPQHF. The DNA of the CDR3 is TGTGCCAGCAGTTCCACGACAGTTAGCAATCAGCCCCAGCATTTT.

V usage is TRBV10-3 and J usage is TRBJ1-1; no reliable D call. The length of the CDR3 is 12 residues. CDR1 is ENHRY, CDR2 SYGVKD, per germline. V was clipped by 4 bases and J by 4 bases, with 7 bases between them. In DNA, the CDR3 is TGTGCCATCAGTGCTACGGGCACTGAAGCTTTCTTT. Its protein is CAISATGTEAFF.

This clone was observed a single time. This chain uses TRBV11-2 with TRBJ2-3; D gene ambiguous. Per germline, CDR1 SGHAT and CDR2 FQNNGV. There are 14 residues in the CDR3. V lost 3 bases to trimming and J lost 0 bases, with 7 bases between them. The DNA of the CDR3 is TGTGCCAGCAGCTTGTATTCTAGCACAGATACGCAGTATTTT. Residues: CASSLYSSTDTQYF.